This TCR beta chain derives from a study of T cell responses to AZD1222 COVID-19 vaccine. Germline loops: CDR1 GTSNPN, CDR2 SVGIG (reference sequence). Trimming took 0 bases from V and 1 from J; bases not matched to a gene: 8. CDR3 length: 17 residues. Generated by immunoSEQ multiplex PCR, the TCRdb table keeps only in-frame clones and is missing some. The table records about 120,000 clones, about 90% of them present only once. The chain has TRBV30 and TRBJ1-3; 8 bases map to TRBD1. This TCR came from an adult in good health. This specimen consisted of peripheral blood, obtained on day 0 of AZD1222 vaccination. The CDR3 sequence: CAWSVNRGLGSGNTIYF. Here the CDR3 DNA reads TGTGCCTGGAGTGTTAACAGGGGGTTGGGATCTGGAAACACCATATATTTT. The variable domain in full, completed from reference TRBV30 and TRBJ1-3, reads SQTIHQWPATLVQPVGSPLSLECTVEGTSNPNLYWYRQAAGRGLQLLFYSVGIGQISSEVPQNLSASRPQDRQFILSSKKLLLSDSGFYLCAWSVNRGLGSGNTIYFGEGSWLTVV.